The clone carrying this T cell receptor beta chain was detected a few times. These data come from a study of T-cell reconstitution after alpha-beta-depleted transplantation in children. Preparation of the TCRbeta library was carried out with unique molecular identifiers. Each CDR3 protein gets one entry after TCRdb re-called the PCR reads with MiXCR. The data contain about 690,000 distinct CDR3 sequences, approximately 17% of them seen just once; the ten biggest clones take up about 1.1%. The CDR3 length is 16 residues. The V segment lost 5 bases and the J segment 5 bases; nucleotides outside the gene matches: 10.

The chain is built from TRBV12-3 or TRBV12-4 and TRBJ1-1; 11 nucleotides align to TRBD1. The clonotype was recovered from a human donor who donated a stem cell graft to a child with acute myeloid leukemia. Sample: PBMCs from the stem cell graft donor, taken from the stem cell graft. The CDR3 is CASSTGTGGAYTEAFF. CDR3 sequence (DNA): TGTGCCAGCAGTACCGGGACAGGGGGGGCTTATACTGAAGCTTTCTTT.